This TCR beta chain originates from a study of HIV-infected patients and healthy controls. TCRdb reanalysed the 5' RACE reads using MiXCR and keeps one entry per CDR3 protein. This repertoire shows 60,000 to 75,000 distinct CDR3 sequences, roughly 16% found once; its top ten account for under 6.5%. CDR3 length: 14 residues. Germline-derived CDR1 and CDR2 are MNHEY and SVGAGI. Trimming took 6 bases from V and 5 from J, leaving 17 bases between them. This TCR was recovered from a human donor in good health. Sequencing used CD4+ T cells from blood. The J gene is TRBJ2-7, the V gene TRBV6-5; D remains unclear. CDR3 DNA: TGTGCCAGCAGCCCACCAGTTCCGGGTCACGAGCAGTACTTC. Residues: CASSPPVPGHEQYF.